Each of the 20 T cell receptor beta chains below was sequenced from the same sample in a study of cytomegalovirus exposure and HLA in healthy donors. The study ran its PCR with 60 Vbeta and 13 Jbeta primers. Using immunoSEQ multiplex PCR, the repertoire was profiled, and TCRdb retains in-frame clones only, with some absent. The table lists 250,000 to 350,000 clones, roughly 85% of them singletons. Sequencing was performed on PBMCs. The receptors originated from a man in his forties in good health and CMV-seropositive.

The genes are TRBV5-1 and TRBJ1-4, with a tentative D call TRBD1 (6 bases). The V gene's germline CDR1 is SGHRS and CDR2 YFSETQ. The CDR3 is made up of 14 amino acids. V was trimmed by 0 bases and J by 7 bases, leaving 10 bases between them. CDR3 coding DNA: TGCGCCAGCAGCTTGGGCCGGACAGCTGAAAAACTGTTTTTT. Its translation: CASSLGRTAEKLFF.

This clone was seen just once. The chain recombines TRBV27 with TRBJ1-2; unclear D gene. Germline CDR1 MNHEY, CDR2 SMNVEV (reference sequence). V lost 5 bases and J 7 bases, leaving 14 bases between the germline ends. The CDR3 length is 13 residues. CDR3 region: CASSPTERGGYTF. CDR3 DNA sequence: TGTGCCAGCAGTCCGACCGAACGGGGTGGCTACACCTTC.

This clone was seen a handful of times. The chain joins TRBV13 to TRBJ2-7; D is unclear. There are 12 residues in the CDR3. Trimming shortened V by 4 bases and J by 6 bases, and 10 bases separated the two germline ends. Per germline, CDR1 PRHDT and CDR2 FYEKMQ (reference sequence). CDR3 amino acids: CASSSVTREQYF. In DNA, the CDR3 is TGTGCCAGCAGCTCGGTGACACGCGAGCAGTACTTC.

As concerns this clone: Other DNA sequences of this sample code for an identical CDR3. The chain carries TRBV27 and TRBJ2-1; perhaps TRBD2 as D (5 bases). The CDR3 covers 15 residues. The V gene's germline CDR1 is MNHEY and CDR2 SMNVEV (reference sequence). V shed 0 bases and J shed 3 bases, with 9 bases lying between them. CDR3 coding DNA: TGTGCCAGCAGTTTATCGGCGGGTGGCTACAATGAGCAGTTCTTC. It translates to CASSLSAGGYNEQFF.

This sequence joins TRBV28 and TRBJ1-2; D may be TRBD1 (6 bases). The V gene lost 3 bases and the J gene lost 2 bases, with 16 bases spanning the gap. The CDR3 loop spans 16 amino acids. Looked up from germline, CDR1 is MDHEN and CDR2 is SYDVKM. DNA for the CDR3: TGTGCCAGCAGTTTTTCCCCGCCAGGGGACAACTATGGCTACACCTTC. Translation gives CASSFSPPGDNYGYTF.

The genes are TRBV6-1 and TRBJ2-1; D may be TRBD1 (6 bases). V was clipped by 11 bases and J by 0 bases, with 17 bases between them. Looked up from germline, CDR1 is MNHNS and CDR2 is SASEGT. This CDR3 comprises 15 residues. The CDR3 DNA sequence: TGTGCCGGGCAGTTTACAGGGAGCTCCTACAATGAGCAGTTCTTC. It encodes CAGQFTGSSYNEQFF.

The rearrangement uses TRBV4-1 and TRBJ1-2; a possible D gene is TRBD1 (6 bases). The CDR3 covers 14 residues. V dropped 6 bases and J dropped 4 bases, with 15 bases sitting between them. Per the germline V gene, CDR1 is MGHRA and CDR2 is YSYEKL. Written as DNA, the CDR3 is TGCGCCAGCAGTCCACAGGGTTCGGGCTATGGCTACACCTTC. It encodes CASSPQGSGYGYTF.

The genes are TRBV4-1 and TRBJ2-7; D is ambiguous. The CDR3 runs to 13 residues. The V gene lost 0 bases and the J gene lost 7 bases, with 10 bases spanning the gap. Per the germline V gene, CDR1 is MGHRA and CDR2 is YSYEKL. The CDR3 sequence: CASSQETAWEQYF. The DNA of the CDR3 is TGCGCCAGCAGCCAAGAAACAGCCTGGGAGCAGTACTTC.

The V and J genes are TRBV6-1 and TRBJ2-1, with 9 bases aligning to TRBD1. This CDR3 is built from 17 residues. J gave up 1 base and V 3 bases, and 7 bases lay outside the gene matches. Germline CDR1 is MNHNS and CDR2 is SASEGT. The CDR3 loop is CASSDRGGTGSYNEQFF. Here the CDR3 DNA reads TGTGCCAGCAGTGACCGCGGCGGGACAGGGTCCTACAATGAGCAGTTCTTC.

The chain links TRBV19 to TRBJ2-1; 11 bases are a match to TRBD2. The germline gives CDR1 LNHDA, CDR2 SQIVND (reference sequence). This CDR3 is 17 amino acids long. Trimming at V came to 3 bases and at J to 2 bases, leaving 6 bases not matched to a gene. The CDR3, as DNA: TGTGCCAGTAGTATGAAGGGTAGCGGGAGGGCCTACAATGAGCAGTTCTTC. This encodes CASSMKGSGRAYNEQFF.

The rearrangement uses TRBV11-2 and TRBJ2-1; no firm D call. Trimming shortened V by 2 bases and J by 10 bases, and 15 bases separated the two germline ends. This CDR3 spans 14 amino acids. Germline values: CDR1 SGHAT, CDR2 FQNNGV. For the CDR3, the DNA is TGTGCCAGCAGCTTAAATTTCGGGTATAACGAGCAGTTCTTC. Translated: CASSLNFGYNEQFF. Drawing the rest from reference TRBV11-2 and TRBJ2-1, the complete variable domain is EAGVAQSPRYKIIEKRQSVAFWCNPISGHATLYWYQQILGQGPKLLIQFQNNGVVDDSQLPKDRFSAERLKGVDSTLKIQPAKLEDSAVYLCASSLNFGYNEQFFGPGTRLTVL.

The CDR3 region is CASSLLGAQGEQYF. The CDR3 DNA is TGCGCCAGCAGCTTGCTAGGGGCCCAAGGGGAGCAGTACTTC. The rearrangement joins TRBV5-1 to TRBJ2-7; D might be TRBD1 (5 bases). Per germline, CDR1 SGHRS and CDR2 YFSETQ. The CDR3 contains 14 residues. V was shortened by 1 base and J by 7 bases, with 15 bases between the two germline ends.

V is TRBV7-9 and J is TRBJ2-1; 8 bases map to TRBD2. The length of the CDR3 is 17 residues. From germline, CDR1 is SEHNR and CDR2 FQNEAQ (reference sequence). V trimming: 4 bases; J trimming: 5 bases; junction bases outside the gene matches: 13. The CDR3 here is CASSSPFSGIKNNEQFF. The CDR3 bases are TGTGCCAGCAGCTCCCCCTTTAGCGGGATTAAGAACAATGAGCAGTTCTTC. The full variable domain, completed using reference TRBV7-9 and TRBJ2-1, is DTGVSQNPRHKITKRGQNVTFRCDPISEHNRLYWYRQTLGQGPEFLTYFQNEAQLEKSRLLSDRFSAERPKGSFSTLEIQRTEQGDSAMYLCASSSPFSGIKNNEQFFGPGTRLTVL.

The genes are TRBV7-9 and TRBJ2-7; possible D gene TRBD2, 6 bases. Germline CDR1 reads SEHNR; CDR2 reads FQNEAQ (reference sequence). The CDR3 covers 15 residues. The V end lost 0 bases, the J end lost 4 bases, and 13 bases lay between the germline ends. The CDR3 region has the DNA TGTGCCAGCAGCTTAGCCCCGGGAGTACCATACGAGCAGTACTTC. Translated, it gives CASSLAPGVPYEQYF.

This chain links TRBV6-5 with TRBJ2-4; D may be TRBD2 (6 bases). The CDR3 has 14 amino acids. CDR1 is MNHEY and CDR2 is SVGAGI in the germline V gene. Trimming took 7 bases from V and 3 from J, leaving 13 bases between them. CDR3: CASNAWGVKNIQYF. The CDR3 DNA reads TGTGCCAGCAACGCTTGGGGGGTCAAAAACATTCAGTACTTC.

V is TRBV5-1 and J is TRBJ1-1; tentatively, D is TRBD1 (5 bases). The germline V gene encodes CDR1 SGHRS and CDR2 YFSETQ. V lost 0 bases to trimming and J lost 6 bases, with 9 bases between them. The CDR3 runs to 13 residues. In DNA, the CDR3 is TGCGCCAGCAGCTTGGCCGGGGGGGCTGAAGCTTTCTTT. This sequence encodes CASSLAGGAEAFF.

This chain joins TRBV5-1 and TRBJ1-6; D is ambiguous. This CDR3 contains 15 residues. Germline CDR1 and CDR2: SGHRS and YFSETQ. The V end was cut by 0 bases, the J end by 3 bases, with 7 bases between. CDR3 in amino acids: CASSLGGFYNSPLHF. In DNA, the CDR3 is TGCGCCAGCAGCTTGGGCGGCTTCTATAATTCACCCCTCCACTTT.

The chain uses TRBV29-1 and TRBJ2-7; TRBD2 aligns across 7 bases. The CDR3 contains 15 residues. Trimming at V came to 0 bases and at J to 4 bases, leaving 9 bases not matched to a gene. Germline lookup yields CDR1 SQVTM and CDR2 ANQGSEA. Here the CDR3 DNA reads TGCAGCGTTGAAGATACGGGGGAGGGCCCTTACGAGCAGTACTTC. Residues: CSVEDTGEGPYEQYF.

J is TRBJ2-7 and V is TRBV19; 8 nucleotides match TRBD1. CDR3 length: 15 residues. Germline V gene sequence: CDR1 LNHDA, CDR2 SQIVND (reference sequence). After removal of 7 bases from V and 5 bases from J, the junction contained 13 bases not matched to a gene. The CDR3 here is CASTPGEAGGDEQYF. The DNA for the CDR3 is TGTGCCAGTACCCCAGGGGAGGCAGGGGGCGACGAGCAGTACTTC.

The chain carries TRBV28 and TRBJ2-7; D is undetermined. V lost 3 bases, J lost 9 bases, and 18 bases lay in between. The CDR3 totals 14 residues. Germline loops: CDR1 MDHEN, CDR2 SYDVKM. CDR3 bases: TGTGCCAGCAGTTTCGTCACAGTCCCTACGGCGCAGTACTTC. Translating gives CASSFVTVPTAQYF. The full variable domain, in which reference TRBV28 and TRBJ2-7 provide the parts outside the CDR3, is DVKVTQSSRYLVKRTGEKVFLECVQDMDHENMFWYRQDPGLGLRLIYFSYDVKMKEKGDIPEGYSVSREKKERFSLILESASTNQTSMYLCASSFVTVPTAQYFGPGTRLTVT.